This T cell receptor (beta chain) came from a study of T cell responses to AZD1222 COVID-19 vaccine (dated by TCRdb to the early 2020s). About the study as a whole: AZD1222 recipients with second doses at about 4 weeks or about 12 weeks were pooled, because spike-specific TCR depth and breadth did not differ between schedules. A total of 230 to 250 trial participants underwent TCR sequencing, of whom 200 to 220 received two doses of AZD1222 and 26 received two doses of the MenACWY control vaccine. Trial participants were enrolled by age into 18-55, 56-69 and 70-plus year subgroups, with around 140, 26 and 57 TCR-sequenced participants respectively.

Sample time point, as interpreted from the label and publication: baseline before first vaccination. Vaccinee samples were obtained from the UK trials COV001 and COV002, which included a single-blind randomized controlled phase 2/3 trial of AZD1222 (ChAdOx1 nCoV-19) in healthy adults. For TCRbeta chain sequencing, PBMC samples were collected from trial participants at day 0 and at day 28 after the second dose. Concerning this clone itself: The target of this receptor is not known. Nothing much larger sits one base from this clone, and base qualities are not available.

The CDR3 regions of human TCRbeta chains were analyzed by immunosequencing. The authors' pipeline ran thus. Repertoire TCRs were matched against a reference library of SARS-CoV-2-specific TCRs generated with the MIRA antigen-specificity platform. Breadth meant the fraction of unique TCRs that were SARS-CoV-2-associated, whereas depth meant the fraction of total T cells that were SARS-CoV-2-associated. Each spike-specific TCR was assigned to its reactive spike region and to a CD4 or CD8 class using the MIRA data. Log10-transformed breadth and depth values were compared by one-way ANOVA with Sidak's multiple comparisons tests. TCRdb mirrors the immuneACCESS table, restricted to in-frame sequences. Some clones are absent from its copies; in checked studies, under half trace to an unresolved V gene, and the reason for the others is unknown. V, J and clone size are taken as reported in that table, and D and trimming were inferred from the DNA itself. In this sample the table shows about 61,000 clones, around 90% of which occur a single time. Just under 5% of the sample is in the top ten clones.

The V end loses 4 bases and the J end loses 1 base, and a stretch of 8 bases separates them. Spanning cysteine to phenylalanine, the CDR3 consists of 14 amino acids. Only the CDR3 DNA stays, 42 bases, in frame from base 1. The germline V gene sets CDR1 to SGHVS and CDR2 to FQNEAQ. General study outcomes and caveats: Conclusions about previously exposed vaccinees were limited because only six AZD1222 recipients were SARS-CoV-2 seropositive at baseline. In the small 56-69-year group, the increase in depth fell short of significance, most likely because of low power. Most participants were white British and females outnumbered males, and the authors suggested that clonal diversity may have been underestimated. Because no day 14 peak-response samples were available, repertoires were characterized only after the peak T cell response. The whole spike protein was spanned by vaccine-associated CD4 TCRs, and dominant responses were seen in regions 160-218 and 743-854. Reportedly, close to half of the unique spike-specific TCRs recognized epitopes lying outside the regions that are mutated in the B.1.351 and B.1.1.7 variants. After two AZD1222 doses, spike-specific TCR breadth and depth were significantly higher than at day 0 and than in MenACWY recipients.

The chain is encoded by TRBV7-8 joined to TRBJ1-3; the D gene is perhaps TRBD1, on 5 matching bases. Sequenced material: peripheral blood, taken on day 0 of AZD1222 vaccination. The receptor comes from an adult in good health. The sequence in DNA is TGTGCCAGCAGCTGGCCAGGGTCTGGAAACACCATATATTTT. Translated, it reads CASSWPGSGNTIYF.